Below are 24 T cell receptor beta chains sequenced from a single sample in a study of cytomegalovirus exposure and HLA in healthy donors. The PCR was carried out with 60 Vbeta primers and 13 Jbeta primers. Method: immunoSEQ multiplex PCR; TCRdb's copy keeps in-frame clones and lacks some. The sample holds 120,000 or so clones, over 60% seen once. Sequencing was done on a sample of PBMCs. The source of these receptors is a woman under 40 in good health and CMV-seronegative.

J is TRBJ2-5 and V is TRBV13; 7 bases fit TRBD2. The CDR3 runs 14 residues. V shed 4 bases and J 5 bases; nucleotides not matched to a gene: 7. Germline V gives CDR1 PRHDT, CDR2 FYEKMQ (reference sequence). The CDR3 DNA reads TGTGCCAGCAGCTCCAACGGGGGAGGGGAGACCCAGTACTTC. Translation: CASSSNGGGETQYF. The variable domain in full, completed from reference TRBV13 and TRBJ2-5, reads AAGVIQSPRHLIKEKRETATLKCYPIPRHDTVYWYQQGPGQDPQFLISFYEKMQSDKGSIPDRFSAQQFSDYHSELNMSSLELGDSALYFCASSSNGGGETQYFGPGTRLLVL.

The chain employs TRBV9 and TRBJ2-7, with 10 bases fitting TRBD2. Trimming took 3 bases from V and 6 from J; bases not matched to a gene: 9. The CDR3 is made up of 15 amino acids. Germline loops: CDR1 SGDLS, CDR2 YYNGEE. CDR3 bases: TGTGCCAGCAGCGGCCCACCGGGACTAGCGTCCGAGCAGTACTTC. Translation gives CASSGPPGLASEQYF.

The chain is built from TRBV11-1 and TRBJ2-7, with 7 bases identical to TRBD2. The CDR3 consists of 14 residues. Germline V CDR1 and CDR2: SGHAT, FQDESV (reference sequence). With V trimmed by 1 base and J by 5 bases, 5 bases remained unmatched. The CDR3 bases are TGTGCCAGCAGCTTAGATCGGGGGGACCACGAGCAGTACTTC. It specifies CASSLDRGDHEQYF.

This clone was seen a handful of times. The J gene is TRBJ1-1, the V gene TRBV19; D remains unclear. In germline, CDR1 is LNHDA, CDR2 SQIVND (reference sequence). The V end lost 2 bases, the J end lost 2 bases, and 12 bases lay between the germline ends. The CDR3 extends over 15 amino acids. Written as DNA, the CDR3 is TGTGCCAGTAGTATAACTCCGTATCCTAACACTGAAGCTTTCTTT. This gives the protein CASSITPYPNTEAFF. Variable domain in full (rest from reference TRBV19 and TRBJ1-1): DGGITQSPKYLFRKEGQNVTLSCEQNLNHDAMYWYRQDPGQGLRLIYYSQIVNDFQKGDIAEGYSVSREKKESFPLTVTSAQKNPTAFYLCASSITPYPNTEAFFGQGTRLTVV.

In nucleotides, the CDR3 is TGTGCCAGCAGCCCGATAACGGGGAGCGGGAGGACAGATACGCAGTATTTT. This translates into CASSPITGSGRTDTQYF. The rearrangement links TRBV4-2 to TRBJ2-3; 9 bases fit TRBD2. The CDR3 is 17 amino acids. Per germline, CDR1 LGHNA and CDR2 YNFKEQ. Losses at the gene ends were 4 bases for V and 3 bases for J; bases not matched to a gene: 11.

The genes are TRBV4-3 and TRBJ1-3, with D perhaps TRBD1 (6 bases). Germline V gives CDR1 LGHNA, CDR2 YSLEER. This CDR3 is built from 19 residues. Trimming took off 1 base at V and 4 bases at J, with 23 bases between the two ends. CDR3 DNA sequence: TGCGCCAGCAGCCAAGGAGCGGGTCGGGGGGCACTTGCGGGAAACACCATATATTTT. Encoded protein: CASSQGAGRGALAGNTIYF.

This sequence joins TRBV6-5 and TRBJ2-7; no reliable D call. Germline values: CDR1 MNHEY, CDR2 SVGAGI. The V end lost 0 bases, the J end lost 5 bases, and 8 bases lay between the germline ends. The CDR3 totals 13 residues. CDR3: CASSYSPDHEQYF. CDR3 coding DNA: TGTGCCAGCAGTTACTCCCCAGATCACGAGCAGTACTTC.

The chain joins TRBV29-1 to TRBJ2-1; 16 bases are shared with TRBD2. The CDR3 sequence is 16 residues long. Germline CDR1 is SQVTM and CDR2 is ANQGSEA. The trim removed 1 base at V and 6 bases at J, leaving 3 bases unmatched. CDR3 amino acids: CSVEGGTSGGANEQFF. CDR3 nucleotide sequence: TGCAGCGTTGAAGGTGGGACTAGCGGGGGGGCCAATGAGCAGTTCTTC.

The table lists this clone with a few counts. The genes are TRBV4-2 and TRBJ2-7, with TRBD2 matching 11 bases. V dropped 4 bases and J dropped 6; count of bases not matched to a gene: 11. Germline values: CDR1 LGHNA, CDR2 YNFKEQ. The CDR3 has 16 residues. CDR3: CASSRDLAGGLAEQYF. CDR3 coding DNA: TGTGCCAGCAGCCGAGACCTAGCGGGGGGCCTGGCCGAGCAGTACTTC.

This clone has just a few counts. The V call is TRBV30, the J call TRBJ1-3, with 8 bases that match TRBD1. The length of the CDR3 is 14 residues. V shed 2 bases, J shed 8 bases, and the junction held 8 bases outside the gene matches. The V gene's germline CDR1 is GTSNPN and CDR2 SVGIG (reference sequence). The CDR3 loop reads CAWSITGGSDTIYF. The CDR3, as DNA: TGTGCCTGGAGTATTACAGGGGGATCGGACACCATATATTTT.

The rearrangement joins TRBV7-3 to TRBJ2-6; D is possibly TRBD1 (6 bases). Trimming left V 5 bases short and J 2 bases short, with 10 bases between. Germline V lookup: CDR1 SGHTA, CDR2 FQGTGA. The CDR3 extends over 15 amino acids. The CDR3 DNA reads TGTGCCAGCAGCGAAACAGGGCCTGGGGCCAACGTCCTGACTTTC. Its protein is CASSETGPGANVLTF. The full variable domain, rest sourced from reference TRBV7-3 and TRBJ2-6, is GAGVSQTPSNKVTEKGKYVELRCDPISGHTALYWYRQSLGQGPEFLIYFQGTGAADDSGLPNDRFFAVRPEGSVSTLKIQRTERGDSAVYLCASSETGPGANVLTFGAGSRLTVL.

A few counts support this clone. The J gene is TRBJ2-1, the V gene TRBV19; 12 bases agree with TRBD2. J gave up 6 bases and V 6 bases, and 3 bases lay outside the gene matches. The germline V gene has CDR1 LNHDA and CDR2 SQIVND (reference sequence). This CDR3 comprises 14 residues. CDR3 sequence: CASRPGLAGNEQFF. In nucleotides, the CDR3 is TGTGCCAGTAGGCCGGGACTAGCGGGCAATGAGCAGTTCTTC.

The rearrangement joins TRBV4-1 to TRBJ2-7; weak D call: TRBD2 (5 bases). CDR1 and CDR2 (germline): MGHRA, YSYEKL. The CDR3 is made up of 14 amino acids. V was pared by 4 bases and J by 0 bases, with 10 bases between. The CDR3 region has the DNA TGCGCCAGCAGCCCCCAGCGGAGCTCCTACGAGCAGTACTTC. Its translation is CASSPQRSSYEQYF.

This clone was observed once. The chain carries TRBV7-9 and TRBJ2-5; D is uncertain. The V gene's germline CDR1 is SEHNR and CDR2 FQNEAQ (reference sequence). The germline V and J ends were trimmed by 5 bases and 4 bases, with 17 bases remaining between them. The CDR3 spans 15 residues. CDR3 coding DNA: TGTGCCAGCAGCCCCCCCCTACTCCCCGGAGAGACCCAGTACTTC. The encoded protein is CASSPPLLPGETQYF.

The rearrangement joins TRBV6-6 to TRBJ2-7; no reliable D call. This CDR3 is 11 amino acids long. Germline V CDR1 and CDR2: MNHNY, SVGAGI (reference sequence). V was cut by 3 bases and J by 7 bases, with 7 bases left in between. CDR3 coding DNA: TGTGCCAGCAGTTATGGGCCTGAGCAGTACTTC. Its translation: CASSYGPEQYF.

The V call is TRBV2, the J call TRBJ2-1; 13 nucleotides align to TRBD2. From germline, CDR1 is SNHLY and CDR2 FYNNEI. CDR3 length: 16 residues. Trimming at V came to 5 bases and at J to 6 bases, leaving 7 bases not matched to a gene. DNA for the CDR3: TGTGCCAGCAGTCTCCGGACTAGCGGGGGACTCAATGAGCAGTTCTTC. Translating gives CASSLRTSGGLNEQFF. The full variable domain, with the rest looked up from reference TRBV2 and TRBJ2-1, is EPEVTQTPSHQVTQMGQEVILRCVPISNHLYFYWYRQILGQKVEFLVSFYNNEISEKSEIFDDQFSVERPDGSNFTLKIRSTKLEDSAMYFCASSLRTSGGLNEQFFGPGTRLTVL.

The J gene is TRBJ1-6, the V gene TRBV13, with 7 bases matching TRBD1. Germline CDR1 PRHDT, CDR2 FYEKMQ (reference sequence). J gave up 8 bases and V 5 bases, and 12 bases lay outside the gene matches. The CDR3 runs to 16 residues. The DNA for the CDR3 is TGTGCCAGCAGCCCCTTCTTAGGGGGCATGGATTCACCCCTCCACTTT. Its protein is CASSPFLGGMDSPLHF.

This clone was detected only a few times. The chain has TRBV7-6 and TRBJ2-6; 7 bases agree with TRBD1. The germline V gene has CDR1 SGHVS and CDR2 FNYEAQ. CDR3 length equals 19 residues. V shed 5 bases and J 0 bases; nucleotides not matched to a gene: 13. The CDR3 reads CASSRRQGSLLSGANVLTF. The DNA for the CDR3 is TGTGCCAGCAGCCGACGACAGGGATCCCTCCTCTCTGGGGCCAACGTCCTGACTTTC.

This clone has only one observation. The genes are TRBV30 and TRBJ1-2, with a tentative D call TRBD1 (6 bases). Trimming took 4 bases from V and 4 from J, leaving 13 bases between them. The CDR3 runs 13 residues. Germline assignment: CDR1 GTSNPN and CDR2 SVGIG (reference sequence). The CDR3 coding sequence is TGTGCCTGGACCCGAACAGGGAGCTATGGCTACACCTTC. Translating gives CAWTRTGSYGYTF.

The chain links TRBV6-1 to TRBJ1-3; the D is unclear. V was cut by 3 bases and J by 0 bases, with 6 bases left in between. The germline V gene encodes CDR1 MNHNS and CDR2 SASEGT. The CDR3 consists of 14 residues. The CDR3 DNA follows: TGTGCCAGCAGTGAGCGCGGCTCTGGAAACACCATATATTTT. Its protein product is CASSERGSGNTIYF.

The rearrangement joins TRBV7-2 to TRBJ2-7; 10 nucleotides agree with TRBD2. Germline V gene lookup returns CDR1 SGHTA and CDR2 FQGNSA. V was clipped by 5 bases and J by 5 bases; unmatched bases: 9. CDR3 size: 15 residues. Here the CDR3 reads CASSTQGGTSDEQYF. The DNA for the CDR3 is TGTGCCAGCAGCACCCAGGGGGGGACTAGCGACGAGCAGTACTTC.

CDR3 sequence: CASSLNPRRSMGQYF. DNA of the CDR3: TGTGCCAGCAGTTTGAACCCCCGCAGGTCCATGGGGCAGTACTTC. This sequence joins TRBV6-5 and TRBJ2-7; the D is unclear. The CDR3 is made up of 15 amino acids. From germline, CDR1 is MNHEY and CDR2 SVGAGI. V gave up 4 bases and J gave up 9 bases, with 22 bases separating them.

This chain connects TRBV27 to TRBJ2-4; D might be TRBD1 (5 bases). The V gene's germline CDR1 is MNHEY and CDR2 SMNVEV (reference sequence). V was shortened by 4 bases and J by 0 bases, with 7 bases between the two germline ends. This CDR3 is built from 14 residues. The CDR3 region is CASSSGLAKNIQYF. The CDR3 DNA sequence: TGTGCCAGCAGTTCAGGGTTAGCCAAAAACATTCAGTACTTC.

This chain links TRBV7-8 with TRBJ2-5; 10 nucleotides agree with TRBD2. J lost 2 bases, V lost 5 bases, and 8 bases had no gene match. CDR3 length equals 16 residues. Germline loops: CDR1 SGHVS, CDR2 FQNEAQ. CDR3 coding DNA: TGTGCCAGCAGCCCCGCTAGCGGGGGCCATCAAGAGACCCAGTACTTC. It yields the protein CASSPASGGHQETQYF.